One sample yielded the 21 T cell receptor beta chains listed below, sequenced in a study of shared clonotypes between healthy human individuals. Profiling relied on immunoSEQ multiplex PCR, and the TCRdb table lists in-frame clones only, not all of them. The repertoire includes roughly 2 million clones, around 95% of them detected once, and roughly 0.13% sits in the top ten. The sample consisted of naive CD4+ T cells sorted from blood. Subset of the sample: CD45RA+ positively selected. These receptors all stem from a man between 18 and 35 years old in good health.

V is TRBV10-3 and J is TRBJ2-7, with TRBD1 identical over 11 bases. The CDR3 runs to 17 residues. Germline CDR1 is ENHRY and CDR2 is SYGVKD. V shed 0 bases, J shed 3 bases, and the junction held 7 bases outside the gene matches. The DNA for the CDR3 is TGTGCCATCAGTGAGTCGTTCGGGACAGGGGGTAACTACGAGCAGTACTTC. Translation: CAISESFGTGGNYEQYF.

Of note for this clone: A junction end diverges from the germline sequence, so it may reflect a read error. The chain joins TRBV7-7 to TRBJ1-1; D not certain. Germline CDR1 SSHAT, CDR2 FNYEAQ (reference sequence). This CDR3 has 13 residues. The CDR3 DNA reads TGTGCTAGCAGCCGGGATGTGAACACTGAAGCTTTCTTT. It specifies CASSRDVNTEAFF. Complete variable domain (other parts from reference TRBV7-7 and TRBJ1-1): GAGVSQSPRYKVTKRGQDVTLRCDPISSHATLYWYQQALGQGPEFLTYFNYEAQPDKSGLPSDRFSAERPEGSISTLTIQRTEQRDSAMYRCASSRDVNTEAFFGQGTRLTVV.

A word on this clone: Other DNA sequences in the sample encode the same CDR3. The chain joins TRBV28 to TRBJ1-5; the D is unclear. V lost 2 bases to trimming and J lost 7 bases, with 6 bases between them. Germline CDR1 and CDR2: MDHEN and SYDVKM. The CDR3 runs 12 residues. The CDR3 loop is CASSLQVQPQHF. The DNA of the CDR3 is TGTGCCAGCAGTTTACAAGTCCAGCCCCAGCATTTT.

In this sample, this clone turned up once. CDR3 amino acids: CASSSDRGLGEQYF. In DNA, the CDR3 is TGTGCCAGTAGTAGTGACAGGGGGCTCGGCGAGCAGTACTTC. This rearrangement joins TRBV19 to TRBJ2-7; 10 nucleotides agree with TRBD1. The CDR3 has 14 residues. CDR1 LNHDA and CDR2 SQIVND come from the germline V gene (reference sequence). Trimming cost V 4 bases and J 6 bases; bases outside gene matches: 6.

V is TRBV7-9 and J is TRBJ2-5; D is undetermined. The CDR3 length is 12 residues. The germline V gene encodes CDR1 SEHNR and CDR2 FQNEAQ (reference sequence). Trimming removed 4 bases at V and 7 bases at J, with 10 bases between. The CDR3 spells CASSSTLGTQYF. Written as DNA, the CDR3 is TGTGCCAGCAGCTCTACTCTCGGGACCCAGTACTTC.

The chain employs TRBV15 and TRBJ1-1; no reliable D call. Germline assignment: CDR1 LNHNV and CDR2 YYDKDF (reference sequence). Trimming pared 5 bases from V and 5 bases from J, leaving 15 bases between. The CDR3 extends over 14 amino acids. The CDR3, as DNA: TGTGCCACCAGCGACGGTCTCAGAGGAACTGAAGCTTTCTTT. Amino acid sequence: CATSDGLRGTEAFF.

The rearrangement uses TRBV19 and TRBJ1-3, with unresolved D. Germline V gene data show CDR1 as LNHDA and CDR2 as SQIVND (reference sequence). The length of the CDR3 is 18 residues. Trimming took off 8 bases at V and 0 bases at J, with 23 bases between the two ends. CDR3 protein: CASPPARPGPNSGNTIYF. The CDR3 coding sequence is TGTGCCAGTCCCCCGGCGAGACCAGGACCGAACTCTGGAAACACCATATATTTT.

This sequence joins TRBV19 and TRBJ2-1; 8 positions match TRBD2. The CDR3 is made up of 14 amino acids. J was trimmed by 0 bases and V by 9 bases; bases with no gene match: 4. Looked up from germline, CDR1 is LNHDA and CDR2 is SQIVND (reference sequence). CDR3 amino acids: CASERGSSYNEQFF. In DNA, the CDR3 is TGTGCCAGCGAGCGGGGGAGCTCCTACAATGAGCAGTTCTTC.

Concerning this clone itself: A read error may produce the germline difference seen at one junction end. This rearrangement joins TRBV7-7 to TRBJ2-5, with TRBD1 matching 9 bases. The CDR3 is made up of 16 amino acids. Germline CDR1 SSHAT, CDR2 FNYEAQ (reference sequence). The CDR3 loop reads CASSLAGQGFGETQYF. The CDR3 nucleotides read TGTGCTAGCAGCTTAGCCGGACAGGGGTTCGGAGAGACCCAGTACTTC.

The rearrangement uses TRBV11-2 and TRBJ1-4, with TRBD1 as a possible D gene (5 bases). CDR1 is SGHAT, CDR2 FQNNGV, per germline. The CDR3 is 17 residues long. Trimming stripped 2 bases from V and 3 bases from J, with 16 bases between. The CDR3 here is CASSLSPRQGSNEKLFF. For the CDR3, the DNA is TGTGCCAGCAGCTTAAGCCCCCGGCAGGGCTCTAATGAAAAACTGTTTTTT.

A note on this clone: This sample also contains other DNA sequences that code for the same CDR3. The chain links TRBV6-6 to TRBJ2-7; 10 bases line up with TRBD1. Per germline, CDR1 MNHNY and CDR2 SVGAGI (reference sequence). The trim removed 5 bases at V and 4 bases at J, leaving 5 bases unmatched. The CDR3 contains 14 residues. In nucleotides, the CDR3 is TGTGCCAGCAGTCCCGGGACAGGGGTTTACGAGCAGTACTTC. Translating gives CASSPGTGVYEQYF.

This chain links TRBV4-1 with TRBJ2-5; D might be TRBD2 (5 bases). Germline values: CDR1 MGHRA, CDR2 YSYEKL. Trimming pared 0 bases from V and 5 bases from J, leaving 13 bases between. The CDR3 length is 15 residues. CDR3 in amino acids: CASSQDRAGAETQYF. The CDR3, as DNA: TGCGCCAGCAGCCAAGATCGGGCGGGTGCGGAGACCCAGTACTTC.

The chain has TRBV6-5 and TRBJ2-7, with 11 bases that match TRBD1. CDR1 is MNHEY, CDR2 SVGAGI, per germline. V lost 7 bases to trimming and J lost 4 bases; unmatched junction nucleotides: 6. The CDR3 totals 14 residues. In nucleotides, the CDR3 is TGTGCCAGCAAACGCGGACAGGGGGCTTACGAGCAGTACTTC. As protein: CASKRGQGAYEQYF.

The rearrangement links TRBV18 to TRBJ1-2; TRBD1 is a possible D gene (5 bases). The V end lost 3 bases, the J end lost 3 bases, and 14 bases lay between the germline ends. Germline V lookup: CDR1 KGHSH, CDR2 LQKENI. This CDR3 is built from 15 residues. DNA of the CDR3: TGTGCCAGCTCACCCCAGCCGACAGTAGACTATGGCTACACCTTC. It encodes CASSPQPTVDYGYTF.

Concerning this clone itself: This sample includes further DNA sequences coding for the same CDR3. V gene TRBV18 combines with J gene TRBJ1-3, with 9 positions matching TRBD1. In germline, CDR1 is KGHSH, CDR2 LQKENI. V lost 0 bases and J lost 4; bases outside the gene matches: 1. This CDR3 is 15 amino acids long. The DNA for the CDR3 is TGTGCCAGCTCACCACCTGGGACAGGGGGAAACACCATATATTTT. This sequence encodes CASSPPGTGGNTIYF.

The genes are TRBV27 and TRBJ1-1; 8 bases fit TRBD1. V dropped 4 bases and J dropped 6; count of bases not matched to a gene: 7. The CDR3 runs to 14 residues. The germline gives CDR1 MNHEY, CDR2 SMNVEV (reference sequence). CDR3: CASSWWQGASEAFF. Written as DNA, the CDR3 is TGTGCCAGCAGTTGGTGGCAGGGGGCTTCTGAAGCTTTCTTT.

J is TRBJ2-1 and V is TRBV4-1; tentatively, D is TRBD1 or TRBD2 (5 bases each). The germline V gene has CDR1 MGHRA and CDR2 YSYEKL. The CDR3 contains 14 residues. V lost 8 bases to trimming and J lost 3 bases, with 14 bases between them. The CDR3 sequence is CASRRGVDYNEQFF. The CDR3 region has the DNA TGCGCCAGCCGTCGAGGGGTAGACTACAATGAGCAGTTCTTC.

The rearrangement links TRBV28 to TRBJ2-7; 14 positions match TRBD2. The germline V gene encodes CDR1 MDHEN and CDR2 SYDVKM. The V gene end was trimmed by 0 bases and the J gene end by 3 bases; junction bases not matched to a gene: 4. The CDR3 spans 17 residues. CDR3 nucleotide sequence: TGTGCCAGCAGTTTATGGGGGACTAGCGGGAGTAGCTACGAGCAGTACTTC. Encoded protein: CASSLWGTSGSSYEQYF.

The chain is built from TRBV7-9 and TRBJ2-5; tentative D call: TRBD1 (6 bases). Per the germline V gene, CDR1 is SEHNR and CDR2 is FQNEAQ (reference sequence). The CDR3 totals 16 residues. V was trimmed by 1 base and J by 3 bases, leaving 15 bases between them. CDR3 sequence reads: CASSLVARTAKETQYF. DNA of the CDR3: TGTGCCAGCAGCTTAGTAGCTAGGACAGCGAAAGAGACCCAGTACTTC.

The CDR3 spells CASSPGQASNSPLHF. The CDR3 nucleotides are TGTGCCAGCAGCCCGGGACAGGCTTCTAATTCACCCCTCCACTTT. This rearrangement joins TRBV2 to TRBJ1-6, with 8 bases that match TRBD1. There are 15 residues in the CDR3. V dropped 6 bases and J dropped 6; count of bases not matched to a gene: 7. The germline gives CDR1 SNHLY, CDR2 FYNNEI.

Of note for this clone: Other DNA sequences in the same sample also yield this CDR3. This rearrangement joins TRBV7-9 to TRBJ1-2; D gene uncertain. The V and J ends lost 2 bases and 4 bases respectively, with 8 bases between them. This CDR3 is 13 amino acids long. Germline CDR1 reads SEHNR; CDR2 reads FQNEAQ (reference sequence). For the CDR3, the DNA is TGTGCCAGCAGCTTACTGGGAAGCTATGGCTACACCTTC. Translating gives CASSLLGSYGYTF.